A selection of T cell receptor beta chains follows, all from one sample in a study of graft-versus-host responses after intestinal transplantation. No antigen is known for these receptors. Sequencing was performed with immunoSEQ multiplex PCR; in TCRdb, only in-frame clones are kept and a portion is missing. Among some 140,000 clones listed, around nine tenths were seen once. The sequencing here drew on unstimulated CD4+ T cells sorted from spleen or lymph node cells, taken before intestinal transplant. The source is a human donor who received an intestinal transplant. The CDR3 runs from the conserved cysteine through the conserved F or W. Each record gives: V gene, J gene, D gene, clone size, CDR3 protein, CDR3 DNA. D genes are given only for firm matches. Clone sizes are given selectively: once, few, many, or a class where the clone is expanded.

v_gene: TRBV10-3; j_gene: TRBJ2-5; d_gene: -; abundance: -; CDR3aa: CAIREDSTRQETQYF; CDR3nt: TGTGCCATCAGGGAGGACAGTACTCGACAAGAGACCCAGTACTTC
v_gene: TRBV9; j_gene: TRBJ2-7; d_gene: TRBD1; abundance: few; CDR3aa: CASSVSLGQQYEQYF; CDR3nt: TGTGCCAGCAGCGTTAGTCTGGGACAGCAATACGAGCAGTACTTC
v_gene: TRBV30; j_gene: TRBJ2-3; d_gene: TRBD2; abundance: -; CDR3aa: CALTTSGVGDTQYF; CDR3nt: TGTGCCTTGACAACTAGCGGGGTTGGAGATACGCAGTATTTT
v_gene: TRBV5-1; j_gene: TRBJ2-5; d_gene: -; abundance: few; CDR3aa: CASSLQETQYF; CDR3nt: TGCGCCAGCAGCCTCCAAGAGACCCAGTACTTC
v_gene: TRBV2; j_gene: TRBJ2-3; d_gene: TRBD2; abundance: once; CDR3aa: CASSDSGVITQYF; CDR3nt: TGTGCCAGCAGTGACAGCGGGGTGATCACGCAGTATTTT
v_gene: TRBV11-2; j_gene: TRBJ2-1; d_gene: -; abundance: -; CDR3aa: CASSPAIAPGEQFF; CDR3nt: TGTGCCAGCAGCCCAGCGATAGCCCCCGGAGAGCAGTTCTTC
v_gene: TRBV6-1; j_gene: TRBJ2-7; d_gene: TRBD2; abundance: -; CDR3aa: CASSDLAGDYEQYF; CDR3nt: TGTGCCAGCAGTGATCTAGCGGGGGACTACGAGCAGTACTTC
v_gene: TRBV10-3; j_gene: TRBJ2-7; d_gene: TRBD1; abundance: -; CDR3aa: CAISDSPVGTGTYEQYF; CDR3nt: TGTGCCATCAGTGATTCACCCGTCGGGACAGGGACCTACGAGCAGTACTTC
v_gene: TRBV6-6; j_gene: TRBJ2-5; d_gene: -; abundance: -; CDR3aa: CASSYSSIQETQYF; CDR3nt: TGTGCCAGCAGTTACAGCTCCATCCAAGAGACCCAGTACTTC
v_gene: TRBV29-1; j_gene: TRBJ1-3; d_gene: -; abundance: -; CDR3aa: CSVAPQGSGNTIYF; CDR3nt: TGCAGCGTTGCCCCACAGGGCTCTGGAAACACCATATATTTT
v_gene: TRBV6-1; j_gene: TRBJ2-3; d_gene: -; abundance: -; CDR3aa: CASSEIGNADTQYF; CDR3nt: TGTGCCAGCAGTGAAATCGGAAACGCAGATACGCAGTATTTT
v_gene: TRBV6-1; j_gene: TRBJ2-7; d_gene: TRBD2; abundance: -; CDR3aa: CASSGGGAREQYF; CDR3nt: TGTGCCAGCAGTGGCGGGGGGGCTAGGGAGCAGTACTTC
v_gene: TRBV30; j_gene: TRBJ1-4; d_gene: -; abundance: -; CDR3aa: CAWSVGGSHEKLFF; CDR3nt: TGTGCCTGGAGTGTTGGGGGGTCGCATGAAAAACTGTTTTTT
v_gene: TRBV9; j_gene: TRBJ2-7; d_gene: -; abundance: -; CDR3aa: CASSVEPATTYEQYF; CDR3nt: TGTGCCAGCAGCGTAGAACCGGCAACCACCTACGAGCAGTACTTC
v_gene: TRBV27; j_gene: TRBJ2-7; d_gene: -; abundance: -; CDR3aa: CASSSKQGMGVYEQYF; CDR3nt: TGTGCCAGCAGTTCTAAACAGGGAATGGGGGTCTACGAGCAGTACTTC
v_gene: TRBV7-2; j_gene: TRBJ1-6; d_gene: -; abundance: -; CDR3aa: CASSLAPDSPLHF; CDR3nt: TGTGCCAGCAGCTTAGCGCCCGATTCACCCCTCCACTTT
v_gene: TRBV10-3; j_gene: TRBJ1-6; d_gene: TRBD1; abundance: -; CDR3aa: CAISESSDRGGSPLHF; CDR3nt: TGTGCCATCAGTGAGTCCTCCGACAGGGGCGGTTCACCCCTCCACTTT
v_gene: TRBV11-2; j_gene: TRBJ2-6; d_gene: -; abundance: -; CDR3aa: CASSFLRSGANVLTF; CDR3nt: TGTGCCAGCAGCTTTCTTAGGTCTGGGGCCAACGTCCTGACTTTC
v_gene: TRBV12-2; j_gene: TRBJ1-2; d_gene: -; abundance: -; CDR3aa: CASRSEGKANYGYTF; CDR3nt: TGTGCAAGTCGCTCAGAGGGGAAAGCTAACTATGGCTACACCTTC
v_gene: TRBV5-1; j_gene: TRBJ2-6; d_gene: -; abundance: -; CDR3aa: CASSSSGTPAGANVLTF; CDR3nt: TGCGCCAGCAGCTCGTCCGGGACTCCTGCTGGGGCCAACGTCCTGACTTTC
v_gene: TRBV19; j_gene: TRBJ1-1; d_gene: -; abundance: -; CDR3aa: CASSIMFMNTEAFF; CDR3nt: TGTGCCAGTAGTATCATGTTCATGAACACTGAAGCTTTCTTT
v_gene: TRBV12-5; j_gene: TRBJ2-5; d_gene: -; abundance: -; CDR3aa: CASGLVTGETQYF; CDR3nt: TGTGCTAGTGGTTTGGTTACGGGAGAGACCCAGTACTTC
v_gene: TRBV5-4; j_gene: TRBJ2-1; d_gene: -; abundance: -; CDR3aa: CASSTRTGEQFF; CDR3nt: TGTGCCAGCAGCACCAGGACGGGTGAGCAGTTCTTC
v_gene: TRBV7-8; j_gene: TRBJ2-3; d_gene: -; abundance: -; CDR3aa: CASSLAILQGGIGDTQYF; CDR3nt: TGTGCCAGCAGCTTAGCTATACTACAGGGGGGGATCGGAGATACGCAGTATTTT
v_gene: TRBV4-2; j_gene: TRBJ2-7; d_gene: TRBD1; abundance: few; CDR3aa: CASSQDGTVDYEQYF; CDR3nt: TGTGCCAGCAGCCAAGATGGGACAGTGGACTACGAGCAGTACTTC
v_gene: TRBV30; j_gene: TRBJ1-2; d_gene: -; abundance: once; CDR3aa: CAWSVLSTGGYTF; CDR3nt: TGTGCCTGGAGTGTACTCTCTACCGGGGGCTACACCTTC
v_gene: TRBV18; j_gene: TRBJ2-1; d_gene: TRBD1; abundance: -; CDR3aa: CASSPPGQTLYNEQFF; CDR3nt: TGTGCCAGCTCACCACCGGGACAGACTCTCTACAATGAGCAGTTCTTC